What follows are 24 T cell receptor beta chains derived from one specimen sequenced in a study of OX40 agonist ivuxolimab in advanced cancers. Clones were read by immunoSEQ multiplex PCR, and TCRdb kept only the in-frame ones, dropping some. The table has 20,000 to 25,000 clones, less than 90% seen once; the top ten hold 15% to 20%. The sequencing here drew on CD4+ or CD8+ T cells sorted from blood, taken in a trial of the OX40 agonist ivuxolimab. The origin of the receptors is an adult with an advanced solid tumor such as melanoma, head and neck, liver or kidney cancer.

The gene calls are TRBV18 and TRBJ2-3, with D tentatively TRBD1 (5 bases). The V and J ends lost 0 bases and 1 base respectively, with 8 bases between them. This CDR3 region has 15 residues. Germline loops: CDR1 KGHSH, CDR2 LQKENI. This CDR3 is CASSPPGAGTDTQYF. As DNA, the CDR3 is TGTGCCAGCTCACCACCAGGGGCGGGCACAGATACGCAGTATTTT.

The rearrangement links TRBV5-6 to TRBJ2-3; 12 positions agree with TRBD2. Per the germline V gene, CDR1 is SGHDT and CDR2 is YYEEEE. The CDR3 is 15 residues long. The ends lost 7 bases at V and 3 bases at J; junction bases unmatched: 6. As DNA, the CDR3 is TGTGCCAGCTCCCCCGGGACTAGCGGGACAGATACGCAGTATTTT. Translation: CASSPGTSGTDTQYF. The variable domain in full, with the rest retrieved from reference TRBV5-6 and TRBJ2-3, is DAGVTQSPTHLIKTRGQQVTLRCSPKSGHDTVSWYQQALGQGPQFIFQYYEEEERQRGNFPDRFSGHQFPNYSSELNVNALLLGDSALYLCASSPGTSGTDTQYFGPGTRLTVL.

The chain couples TRBV5-1 to TRBJ1-4; 7 bases agree with TRBD1. The trim removed 4 bases at V and 5 bases at J, leaving 5 bases unmatched. The CDR3 runs 14 residues. Germline values: CDR1 SGHRS, CDR2 YFSETQ. DNA of the CDR3: TGCGCCAGCAGCAGGGACAGCTCCAATGAAAAACTGTTTTTT. Protein product: CASSRDSSNEKLFF.

V usage is TRBV6-1 and J usage is TRBJ1-4; D is ambiguous. CDR1 and CDR2 (germline): MNHNS, SASEGT. CDR3 size: 16 residues. V lost 2 bases and J lost 0, with 10 bases in between. The CDR3 spells CASSELWVATNEKLFF. In DNA, the CDR3 is TGTGCCAGCAGTGAACTATGGGTTGCAACTAATGAAAAACTGTTTTTT.

The J gene is TRBJ2-2, the V gene TRBV27; TRBD1 is a possible D gene (5 bases). With 4 bases removed from V and 2 bases from J, the gap between germline ends came to 8 bases. The length of the CDR3 is 14 residues. Per the germline V gene, CDR1 is MNHEY and CDR2 is SMNVEV (reference sequence). CDR3 sequence: CASSSTVNTGELFF. CDR3 sequence (DNA): TGTGCCAGCAGTTCGACAGTCAACACCGGGGAGCTGTTTTTT.

The chain carries TRBV9 and TRBJ1-4; unclear D gene. CDR3 length: 14 residues. Trimming pared 0 bases from V and 8 bases from J, leaving 11 bases between. Per the germline V gene, CDR1 is SGDLS and CDR2 is YYNGEE. Here the CDR3 reads CASSVEILPEKLFF. The CDR3 nucleotides are TGTGCCAGCAGCGTAGAAATCTTGCCCGAAAAACTGTTTTTT.

The chain has TRBV7-2 and TRBJ2-2, with 9 bases matching TRBD2. The junction had 14 bases not matched to a gene; V was cut back by 5 bases and J by 7 bases. This CDR3 is 17 amino acids long. Germline-derived CDR1 and CDR2 are SGHTA and FQGNSA. The CDR3 bases are TGTGCCAGCAGCGCGGTGGTAGCGGGGGTGCCGGGCGGGGAGCTGTTTTTT. It codes for CASSAVVAGVPGGELFF.

V usage is TRBV5-4 and J usage is TRBJ2-2; the D call may be TRBD1 or TRBD2 (5 bases each). The CDR3 sequence is 17 residues long. Germline V gives CDR1 SGHNT, CDR2 YYREEE (reference sequence). The V gene lost 3 bases and the J gene lost 7 bases, with 22 bases spanning the gap. The CDR3 is CASSSGLGDDRHGELFF. The CDR3 bases are TGTGCCAGCAGCTCTGGTTTGGGGGACGATCGGCACGGGGAGCTGTTTTTT. Full variable domain (remainder filled in from reference TRBV5-4 and TRBJ2-2): ETGVTQSPTHLIKTRGQQVTLRCSSQSGHNTVSWYQQALGQGPQFIFQYYREEENGRGNFPPRFSGLQFPNYSSELNVNALELDDSALYLCASSSGLGDDRHGELFFGEGSRLTVL.

This chain uses TRBV7-8 with TRBJ1-6; 9 bases match TRBD1. Germline CDR1 and CDR2: SGHVS and FQNEAQ. The CDR3 sequence is 14 residues long. Germline trimming cut 5 bases from V and 7 bases from J; bases unmatched to any gene: 3. The CDR3 region has the DNA TGTGCCAGCAGCGAGACAGGGGGGAATTCACCCCTCCACTTT. Translating it yields CASSETGGNSPLHF.

The V gene is TRBV11-2, the J gene TRBJ1-6; tentative D call: TRBD1 (6 bases). Germline V gene lookup returns CDR1 SGHAT and CDR2 FQNNGV. This CDR3 has 15 residues. V shed 1 base and J shed 7 bases, with 11 bases lying between them. The CDR3 bases are TGTGCCAGCAGCTTAGGCAGGGGCGGAAATTCACCCCTCCACTTT. As protein: CASSLGRGGNSPLHF. The whole variable domain, filled in from reference TRBV11-2 and TRBJ1-6, reads EAGVAQSPRYKIIEKRQSVAFWCNPISGHATLYWYQQILGQGPKLLIQFQNNGVVDDSQLPKDRFSAERLKGVDSTLKIQPAKLEDSAVYLCASSLGRGGNSPLHFGNGTRLTVT.

In the case of this clone: The same CDR3 is also encoded by other DNA sequences in this sample. The chain recombines TRBV2 with TRBJ1-2; weak D call: TRBD1 (6 bases). Germline CDR1 SNHLY, CDR2 FYNNEI. Trimming shortened V by 3 bases and J by 7 bases, and 12 bases separated the two germline ends. This CDR3 spans 13 amino acids. As DNA, the CDR3 is TGTGCCAGCAGTGACGCGGGGGCGGGTGGCTACACCTTC. This codes for CASSDAGAGGYTF.

This clone was observed a handful of times. The rearrangement joins TRBV5-4 to TRBJ1-4, with a weak D call TRBD1 (5 bases). Germline assignment: CDR1 SGHNT and CDR2 YYREEE (reference sequence). Trimming took off 0 bases at V and 7 bases at J, with 10 bases between the two ends. The length of the CDR3 is 14 residues. The CDR3 nucleotides are TGTGCCAGCAGCTTGGGGCAGGGTCGTGAAAAACTGTTTTTT. As protein: CASSLGQGREKLFF.

This clone has a single count. V and J are TRBV15 and TRBJ2-3; the match to TRBD2 covers 10 bases. CDR1 is LNHNV, CDR2 YYDKDF, per germline (reference sequence). The CDR3 has 16 residues. Trimming removed 3 bases from V and 4 bases from J; junction bases left unmatched: 7. The CDR3 region has the DNA TGTGCCACCAGCAGTAGTCTAGCGGGAGTTCCAGATACGCAGTATTTT. This sequence encodes CATSSSLAGVPDTQYF.

This sequence joins TRBV7-9 and TRBJ2-1; TRBD1 aligns across 10 bases. The CDR3 runs to 15 residues. Germline CDR1 reads SEHNR; CDR2 reads FQNEAQ (reference sequence). V lost 5 bases, J lost 12 bases, and 13 bases stayed unmatched. CDR3 coding DNA: TGTGCCAGCAGCCCCGGGACAGGGGCAGTCCGAGTGCAGTTCTTC. Protein sequence: CASSPGTGAVRVQFF.

The table lists this clone with a count of one. The V gene is TRBV5-8, the J gene TRBJ2-3; 7 bases fit TRBD2. V trimming: 5 bases; J trimming: 7 bases; junction bases outside the gene matches: 13. Germline V CDR1 and CDR2: SGHTS, YDEGEE. This CDR3 spans 15 amino acids. The CDR3 nucleotides are TGTGCCAGCAGTCCCGGGACTACCGTTCATCATACGCAGTATTTT. Encoded protein: CASSPGTTVHHTQYF.

This chain links TRBV7-2 with TRBJ2-2; D is perhaps TRBD1 or TRBD2 (5 bases each). Germline CDR1 and CDR2: SGHTA and FQGNSA. V lost 3 bases and J 6 bases, leaving 23 bases between the germline ends. The CDR3 is made up of 18 amino acids. This CDR3 is CASSFRTNRGVVAGELFF. CDR3 DNA sequence: TGTGCCAGCAGCTTTCGTACAAACAGAGGGGTTGTAGCCGGGGAGCTGTTTTTT.

The gene calls are TRBV7-2 and TRBJ2-1; 10 nucleotides line up with TRBD2. Trimming removed 7 bases from V and 5 bases from J; junction bases left unmatched: 11. In germline, CDR1 is SGHTA, CDR2 FQGNSA. The CDR3 loop spans 16 amino acids. In DNA, the CDR3 is TGTGCCAGCATCCTCTACGGGACTAGCGCGAACAATGAGCAGTTCTTC. Amino acid sequence: CASILYGTSANNEQFF.

V is TRBV25-1 and J is TRBJ1-1; a weak D match, TRBD1 (5 bases). V lost 2 bases and J 1 base, leaving 14 bases between the germline ends. The CDR3 extends over 16 amino acids. Germline assignment: CDR1 MGHDK and CDR2 SYGVNS. CDR3 in DNA: TGTGCCAGCAGTGAAAAATGGGGGGGTTCGAACACTGAAGCTTTCTTT. The encoded protein is CASSEKWGGSNTEAFF.

This chain connects TRBV14 to TRBJ1-1; maybe TRBD1 (6 bases). Germline loops: CDR1 SGHDN, CDR2 FVKESK. The germline V and J ends were trimmed by 0 bases and 1 base, with 15 bases remaining between them. The CDR3 runs to 17 residues. CDR3: CASSQDPLGGWNTEAFF. DNA of the CDR3: TGTGCCAGCAGCCAAGATCCCTTAGGGGGTTGGAACACTGAAGCTTTCTTT.

This clone has only one observation. J is TRBJ1-4 and V is TRBV5-1; D is ambiguous. V lost 5 bases and J lost 6, with 11 bases in between. Germline values: CDR1 SGHRS, CDR2 YFSETQ. The CDR3 spans 13 residues. The CDR3, as DNA: TGCGCCAGCAGTTCGGGGAAATATGAAAAACTGTTTTTT. Its protein is CASSSGKYEKLFF.

In its sample, this clone ranks as medium-sized. This chain connects TRBV15 to TRBJ2-5; TRBD2 aligns across 7 bases. Per germline, CDR1 LNHNV and CDR2 YYDKDF (reference sequence). There are 13 residues in the CDR3. V lost 5 bases and J lost 5; bases outside the gene matches: 5. The CDR3: CATSGIAGETQYF. The CDR3 nucleotides are TGTGCCACCAGCGGGATAGCGGGCGAGACCCAGTACTTC. Filled out from reference TRBV15 and TRBJ2-5, the complete variable domain reads DAMVIQNPRYQVTQFGKPVTLSCSQTLNHNVMYWYQQKSSQAPKLLFHYYDKDFNNEADTPDNFQSRRPNTSFCFLDIRSPGLGDTAMYLCATSGIAGETQYFGPGTRLLVL.

The rearrangement uses TRBV6-6 and TRBJ2-2, with TRBD1 as a possible D gene (5 bases). The CDR3 is made up of 14 amino acids. V was cut by 6 bases and J by 6 bases, with 14 bases left in between. The germline V gene has CDR1 MNHNY and CDR2 SVGAGI (reference sequence). Here the CDR3 DNA reads TGTGCCAGCAGGCGTTTACAGGCGTCCGGGGAGCTGTTTTTT. Translating gives CASRRLQASGELFF.

This chain uses TRBV18 with TRBJ2-7; 11 bases line up with TRBD2. J lost 3 bases, V lost 0 bases, and 4 bases had no gene match. Germline V gene data show CDR1 as KGHSH and CDR2 as LQKENI. CDR3 length equals 16 residues. The CDR3 DNA follows: TGTGCCAGCTCACCACCTTCTAGCGGGAGGCGCTACGAGCAGTACTTC. It codes for CASSPPSSGRRYEQYF.

This chain joins TRBV5-4 and TRBJ2-3, with 11 nucleotides matching TRBD2. Losses at the gene ends were 5 bases for V and 3 bases for J; bases not matched to a gene: 8. The CDR3 covers 16 residues. Germline-derived CDR1 and CDR2 are SGHNT and YYREEE (reference sequence). CDR3 coding DNA: TGTGCCAGCAGACCCCGAACTAGCGGGAGTACAGATACGCAGTATTTT. Protein: CASRPRTSGSTDTQYF.